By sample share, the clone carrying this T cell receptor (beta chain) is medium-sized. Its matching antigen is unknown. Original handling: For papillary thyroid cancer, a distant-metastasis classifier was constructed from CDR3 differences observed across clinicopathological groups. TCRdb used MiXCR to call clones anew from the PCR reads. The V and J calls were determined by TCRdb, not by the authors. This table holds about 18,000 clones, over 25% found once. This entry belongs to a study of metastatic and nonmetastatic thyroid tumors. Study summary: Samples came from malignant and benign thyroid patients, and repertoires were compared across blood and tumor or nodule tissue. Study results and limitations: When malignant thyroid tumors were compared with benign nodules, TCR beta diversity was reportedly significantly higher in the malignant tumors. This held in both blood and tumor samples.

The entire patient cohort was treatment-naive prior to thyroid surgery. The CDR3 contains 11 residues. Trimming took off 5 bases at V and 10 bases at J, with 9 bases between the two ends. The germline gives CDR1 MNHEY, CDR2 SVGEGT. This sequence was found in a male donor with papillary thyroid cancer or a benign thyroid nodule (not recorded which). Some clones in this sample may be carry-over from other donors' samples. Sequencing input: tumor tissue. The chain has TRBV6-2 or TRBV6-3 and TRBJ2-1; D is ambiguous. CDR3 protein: CASSGSAEQFF. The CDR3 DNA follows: TGTGCCAGCAGTGGGTCGGCGGAGCAGTTCTTC.